The 13 T cell receptor beta chains below were found in one sample sequenced in a study of T cell repertoires in cytomegalovirus infection. These receptors have no known antigen. One entry per CDR3 protein results from TCRdb running MiXCR on the reads. This sample has tens of thousands of distinct CDR3 sequences, with roughly 20% found just once. The sequencing used CD8+ T cells from cultured PBMCs, collected from culture after CMV antigen stimulation. These receptors all come from a human donor in good health (CMV status not recorded). Some clones in this sample may be carry-over from other donors' samples.

This CDR3 is CASSEEYDGNYGYTF. The CDR3 DNA reads TGTGCCAGCAGTGAAGAGTACGACGGTAACTATGGCTACACCTTC. The genes are TRBV6-1 and TRBJ1-2; D unresolved. The CDR3 sequence is 15 residues long. The germline V gene has CDR1 MNHNS and CDR2 SASEGT. V was clipped by 1 base and J by 1 base, with 10 bases between them.

J is TRBJ2-3 and V is TRBV5-1, with D uncertain. Germline values: CDR1 SGHRS, CDR2 YFSETQ. Trimming took off 2 bases at V and 6 bases at J, with 13 bases between the two ends. There are 14 residues in the CDR3. CDR3 loop: CASSLQALRDTQYF. CDR3 nucleotides: TGCGCCAGCAGCTTACAAGCCCTACGCGATACGCAGTATTTT.

Regarding this clonotype: Given a much more abundant clone one base away, this may be a read error. The rearrangement uses TRBV6-5 and TRBJ2-3; D is perhaps TRBD2 (7 bases). Trimming shortened V by 6 bases and J by 9 bases, and 19 bases separated the two germline ends. There are 14 residues in the CDR3. Germline assignment: CDR1 MNHEY and CDR2 SVGAGI. The CDR3 here is CASSWGGAWETQYF. DNA of the CDR3: TGTGCCAGCAGCTGGGGGGGGGCCTGGGAAACGCAGTATTTT.

This clonotype was observed a few times. This sequence joins TRBV18 and TRBJ1-1, with no clear D. In germline, CDR1 is KGHSH, CDR2 LQKENI. The CDR3 length is 15 residues. Trimming shortened V by 5 bases and J by 4 bases, and 17 bases separated the two germline ends. The CDR3 DNA reads TGTGCCAGCTCATTGACGCAGGCCCGGTCCACTGAAGCTTTCTTT. It specifies CASSLTQARSTEAFF.

The J gene is TRBJ1-2, the V gene TRBV12-3 or TRBV12-4; 7 bases are shared with TRBD1. Trimming removed 5 bases from V and 6 bases from J; junction bases left unmatched: 9. The CDR3 extends over 14 amino acids. In nucleotides, the CDR3 is TGTGCCAGCAGTGCCGGGACAGCCTCGCATGGCTACACCTTC. This gives the protein CASSAGTASHGYTF.

The chain has TRBV7-9 and TRBJ2-7, with TRBD1 identical over 7 bases. The germline V gene encodes CDR1 SEHNR and CDR2 FQNEAQ (reference sequence). Trimming took 7 bases from V and 3 from J; bases not matched to a gene: 6. The CDR3 extends over 13 amino acids. The CDR3 protein is CASKGTANYEQYF. In nucleotides, the CDR3 is TGTGCCAGCAAGGGGACAGCAAACTACGAGCAGTACTTC.

The rearrangement joins TRBV7-2 to TRBJ1-6; TRBD1 agrees at 10 bases. J gave up 0 bases and V 4 bases, and 6 bases lay outside the gene matches. Germline V gives CDR1 SGHTA, CDR2 FQGNSA. The CDR3 runs to 18 residues. The CDR3 spells CASSSRDRGHSYNSPLHF. Here the CDR3 DNA reads TGTGCCAGCAGCTCCCGGGACAGGGGACACTCCTATAATTCACCCCTCCACTTT.

V usage is TRBV7-9 and J usage is TRBJ1-1; D possibly corresponds to TRBD1 (6 bases). Germline V gene sequence: CDR1 SEHNR, CDR2 FQNEAQ (reference sequence). The CDR3 totals 12 residues. Trimming left V 6 bases short and J 6 bases short, with 11 bases between. The CDR3 nucleotides are TGTGCCAGCAGGTTCACAGGGTCTGAAGCTTTCTTT. Protein sequence: CASRFTGSEAFF.

The sample holds a few counts of this clonotype. The chain uses TRBV7-9 and TRBJ1-2; D call uncertain. The CDR3 runs to 14 residues. Germline V gene sequence: CDR1 SEHNR, CDR2 FQNEAQ (reference sequence). V was cut by 5 bases and J by 0 bases, with 10 bases left in between. The CDR3 loop is CASSPTGSNYGYTF. The CDR3 nucleotides read TGTGCCAGCAGCCCAACCGGCTCTAACTATGGCTACACCTTC.

The chain employs TRBV7-9 and TRBJ2-1; either TRBD1 or TRBD2 may fit D (5 bases each). V lost 2 bases, J lost 5 bases, and 13 bases lay in between. CDR3 length equals 15 residues. Germline V gives CDR1 SEHNR, CDR2 FQNEAQ (reference sequence). CDR3 nucleotide sequence: TGTGCCAGCAGCTTAATCCAGGGACCTGACAATGAGCAGTTCTTC. Amino acids: CASSLIQGPDNEQFF.

This chain connects TRBV29-1 to TRBJ1-4, with 9 positions matching TRBD1. Germline CDR1 is SQVTM and CDR2 is ANQGSEA. The trim removed 7 bases at V and 8 bases at J, leaving 8 bases unmatched. There are 13 residues in the CDR3. The CDR3 spells CSGRTGVSEKLFF. The CDR3 nucleotides are TGCAGCGGCCGGACAGGGGTGAGCGAAAAACTGTTTTTT.

This clonotype was picked up one time. The V call is TRBV6-2 or TRBV6-3, the J call TRBJ2-2; 8 nucleotides match TRBD2. Losses at the gene ends were 2 bases for V and 7 bases for J; bases not matched to a gene: 6. Germline CDR1 is MNHEY and CDR2 is SVGEGT. The CDR3 runs to 15 residues. CDR3 bases: TGTGCCAGCAGTTACGACGGGGGGGCCGTCGGGGAGCTGTTTTTT. It specifies CASSYDGGAVGELFF.

CDR3 nucleotides: TGTGCCAGCAGCCCCGGAGGTTCGGTGAACACTGAAGCTTTCTTT. Its translation is CASSPGGSVNTEAFF. This sequence joins TRBV12-3 or TRBV12-4 and TRBJ1-1; the D is unclear. There are 15 residues in the CDR3. Trimming took 6 bases from V and 0 from J, leaving 14 bases between them.